Shown below are 29 T cell receptor beta chains from a single sample sequenced in a study of control samples from healthy donors and cancer patients. Method: immunoSEQ multiplex PCR; TCRdb's copy keeps in-frame clones and lacks some. The table shows 200,000 or so clones, with over 90% occurring only once. The sample consisted of blood. Every receptor here comes from a man aged 45-65 years in good health.

CDR3 DNA sequence: TGTGCCAGCAGTTATATTAGCGGGGGTCCAGATACGCAGTATTTT. Its protein product is CASSYISGGPDTQYF. The chain recombines TRBV6-5 with TRBJ2-3; 9 bases fit TRBD2. CDR1 is MNHEY and CDR2 is SVGAGI in the germline V gene. Losses at the gene ends were 3 bases for V and 4 bases for J; bases not matched to a gene: 5. The CDR3 contains 15 residues.

The chain combines TRBV7-9 with TRBJ1-2; no clear D. The germline V gene has CDR1 SEHNR and CDR2 FQNEAQ (reference sequence). The ends were cut back, 1 base at V and 3 bases at J, with 12 bases in the middle. The CDR3 sequence is 15 residues long. DNA of the CDR3: TGTGCCAGCAGCTTAGAACGAACACGGGACTATGGCTACACCTTC. It codes for CASSLERTRDYGYTF.

The rearrangement links TRBV28 to TRBJ2-3; 7 bases agree with TRBD2. The V gene's germline CDR1 is MDHEN and CDR2 SYDVKM. V dropped 1 base and J dropped 1; count of bases not matched to a gene: 2. The CDR3 sequence is 15 residues long. The CDR3 DNA follows: TGTGCCAGCAGTTTATATGGGGGGGGCACAGATACGCAGTATTTT. Protein product: CASSLYGGGTDTQYF.

The V and J genes are TRBV4-1 and TRBJ1-2; D unresolved. The V gene lost 0 bases and the J gene lost 2 bases, with 10 bases spanning the gap. This CDR3 contains 15 residues. Germline V gene sequence: CDR1 MGHRA, CDR2 YSYEKL. CDR3 in amino acids: CASSQDPTQNYGYTF. The CDR3 DNA follows: TGCGCCAGCAGCCAAGATCCAACCCAGAACTATGGCTACACCTTC.

The chain links TRBV9 to TRBJ2-3, with D perhaps matching TRBD2 (7 bases). Germline V gene data show CDR1 as SGDLS and CDR2 as YYNGEE. Deletions cut 4 bases from V and 1 base from J, with 19 bases between. This CDR3 comprises 17 residues. DNA for the CDR3: TGTGCCAGCAGCCGTTTGTCTGGCGGGGGCCGCACAGATACGCAGTATTTT. Residues: CASSRLSGGGRTDTQYF.

This chain connects TRBV29-1 to TRBJ2-5; TRBD2 aligns across 7 bases. CDR1 is SQVTM and CDR2 is ANQGSEA in the germline V gene. Trimming took 6 bases from V and 4 from J; bases not matched to a gene: 2. The CDR3 length is 11 residues. CDR3 sequence (DNA): TGCAGCGTGGGGGGGTCAGAGACCCAGTACTTC. As protein: CSVGGSETQYF.

This chain links TRBV6-5 with TRBJ1-3; D is uncertain. Germline values: CDR1 MNHEY, CDR2 SVGAGI. The CDR3 length is 14 residues. The V end lost 10 bases, the J end lost 3 bases, and 16 bases lay between the germline ends. CDR3 bases: TGTGCCACCAAGACTGTCTCGGGTGGAAACACCATATATTTT. It encodes CATKTVSGGNTIYF.

The V call is TRBV7-9, the J call TRBJ2-7; D gene unclear. The CDR3 has 15 residues. Per germline, CDR1 SEHNR and CDR2 FQNEAQ (reference sequence). Between the trimmed V and J ends, which lost 3 bases and 1 base, there was a span of 13 bases. The CDR3 spells CASSFYPAYSYEQYV. The DNA of the CDR3 is TGTGCCAGCAGCTTTTATCCAGCTTATTCCTACGAGCAGTACGTC.

The rearrangement links TRBV7-6 to TRBJ1-5; possibly TRBD1 for D (6 bases). The CDR3 has 15 amino acids. V was trimmed by 5 bases and J by 5 bases, leaving 16 bases between them. Germline CDR1 is SGHVS and CDR2 is FNYEAQ. This CDR3 is CASSATRGRDQPQHF. The CDR3 nucleotides are TGTGCCAGCAGCGCGACGCGGGGGCGCGATCAGCCCCAGCATTTT.

The rearrangement joins TRBV5-1 to TRBJ2-1; D perhaps matches TRBD2 (6 bases). V was shortened by 2 bases and J by 0 bases, with 9 bases between the two germline ends. The CDR3 length is 15 residues. Germline CDR1 and CDR2: SGHRS and YFSETQ. CDR3 bases: TGCGCCAGCAGCTTTGGGGGGAGCTCCTACAATGAGCAGTTCTTC. The encoded protein is CASSFGGSSYNEQFF.

The chain links TRBV7-2 to TRBJ2-2; D is uncertain. The germline V gene encodes CDR1 SGHTA and CDR2 FQGNSA. This CDR3 is built from 11 residues. The germline V and J ends were trimmed by 2 bases and 8 bases, with 3 bases remaining between them. As DNA, the CDR3 is TGTGCCAGCAGCTTAATTGGGGAGCTGTTTTTT. Its translation: CASSLIGELFF.

The chain is built from TRBV6-1 and TRBJ1-5, with a possible D match to TRBD1 (5 bases). V lost 1 base, J lost 4 bases, and 11 bases lay in between. CDR1 and CDR2 from the germline V gene are MNHNS and SASEGT. This CDR3 region has 15 residues. The CDR3 DNA sequence: TGTGCCAGCAGTGAAGATAGTGGGGCAAATCAGCCCCAGCATTTT. It yields the protein CASSEDSGANQPQHF.

This clone appeared a few times. The rearrangement joins TRBV7-2 to TRBJ1-4; 8 nucleotides agree with TRBD1. The CDR3 has 16 residues. Germline CDR1 and CDR2: SGHTA and FQGNSA. V lost 3 bases to trimming and J lost 4 bases; unmatched junction nucleotides: 7. CDR3 coding DNA: TGTGCCAGCAGCTTCACCCCGGGACAGGTTAATGAAAAACTGTTTTTT. Protein product: CASSFTPGQVNEKLFF.

The chain recombines TRBV13 with TRBJ2-7; D possibly corresponds to TRBD1 (5 bases). V was clipped by 0 bases and J by 7 bases, with 19 bases between them. Germline assignment: CDR1 PRHDT and CDR2 FYEKMQ (reference sequence). The CDR3 totals 16 residues. CDR3 sequence reads: CASSLGPPRSGFEQYV. CDR3 DNA: TGTGCCAGCAGCTTAGGGCCCCCACGCTCAGGGTTTGAGCAGTACGTC.

The V call is TRBV2, the J call TRBJ2-1, with a weak D call TRBD1 (5 bases). The CDR3 covers 14 residues. Germline CDR1 SNHLY, CDR2 FYNNEI. V was clipped by 7 bases and J by 7 bases, with 17 bases between them. The CDR3 sequence: CASKKSRDSNEQFF. CDR3 nucleotide sequence: TGTGCCAGCAAGAAAAGCAGGGATTCGAATGAGCAGTTCTTC.

The V call is TRBV13, the J call TRBJ1-1; D gene ambiguous. The CDR3 consists of 18 residues. Germline assignment: CDR1 PRHDT and CDR2 FYEKMQ (reference sequence). Trimming pared 1 base from V and 1 base from J, leaving 19 bases between. CDR3 loop: CASSLEVRTLGKNTEAFF. The CDR3 DNA reads TGTGCCAGCAGCTTAGAGGTTCGGACTTTGGGGAAGAACACTGAAGCTTTCTTT. The variable domain in full, with the rest retrieved from reference TRBV13 and TRBJ1-1, is AAGVIQSPRHLIKEKRETATLKCYPIPRHDTVYWYQQGPGQDPQFLISFYEKMQSDKGSIPDRFSAQQFSDYHSELNMSSLELGDSALYFCASSLEVRTLGKNTEAFFGQGTRLTVV.

The rearrangement links TRBV5-5 to TRBJ2-7, with 13 bases identical to TRBD2. The CDR3 consists of 19 residues. V shed 4 bases, J shed 2 bases, and the junction held 15 bases outside the gene matches. In germline, CDR1 is SGHKS, CDR2 YYEKEE (reference sequence). CDR3 region: CASSKEDRGGTSGAYEQYV. Written as DNA, the CDR3 is TGTGCCAGCAGCAAGGAGGACAGGGGGGGGACTAGCGGGGCCTACGAGCAGTACGTC.

The chain couples TRBV28 to TRBJ1-2; a weak D match, TRBD1 (5 bases). The CDR3 sequence is 13 residues long. Germline V gene sequence: CDR1 MDHEN, CDR2 SYDVKM. V gave up 3 bases and J gave up 9 bases, with 14 bases separating them. CDR3 sequence: CASSLGLRVSYTF. The CDR3 bases are TGTGCCAGCAGTTTGGGACTTCGCGTGAGCTACACCTTC.

This rearrangement joins TRBV29-1 to TRBJ1-1; 7 bases match TRBD1. Trimming took 7 bases from V and 1 from J; bases not matched to a gene: 6. Germline loops: CDR1 SQVTM, CDR2 ANQGSEA. The CDR3 extends over 13 amino acids. CDR3 DNA sequence: TGCAGCGCGGAGGGACAGCAGAACACTGAAGCTTTCTTT. Its protein product is CSAEGQQNTEAFF.

The chain uses TRBV28 and TRBJ1-4; D not resolved. V lost 6 bases and J 2 bases, leaving 13 bases between the germline ends. Germline V gives CDR1 MDHEN, CDR2 SYDVKM. CDR3 size: 15 residues. The CDR3 DNA is TGTGCCAGCAGCCCCCCGGGCTCGACTAATGAAAAACTGTTTTTT. Its translation is CASSPPGSTNEKLFF.

This clone was found once. The rearrangement joins TRBV6-5 to TRBJ2-5, with a weak D call TRBD2 (6 bases). V dropped 6 bases and J dropped 2 bases, with 13 bases sitting between them. CDR3 length: 14 amino acids. Germline CDR1 and CDR2: MNHEY and SVGAGI. CDR3 sequence: CASSYGLLQETQYF. In nucleotides, the CDR3 is TGTGCCAGCAGCTACGGACTACTGCAAGAGACCCAGTACTTC.

Notes on this clone: This same CDR3 is encoded by further DNA sequences in the sample. The chain couples TRBV28 to TRBJ2-2; 8 bases map to TRBD1. Germline trimming cut 1 base from V and 4 bases from J; bases unmatched to any gene: 5. The CDR3 runs to 16 residues. The V gene's germline CDR1 is MDHEN and CDR2 SYDVKM. CDR3 in amino acids: CASSLSRGRGTGELFF. Written as DNA, the CDR3 is TGTGCCAGCAGTTTATCCAGGGGGCGCGGCACCGGGGAGCTGTTTTTT.

The chain is built from TRBV7-2 and TRBJ1-3; the D is unclear. The CDR3 spans 16 residues. The V gene's germline CDR1 is SGHTA and CDR2 FQGNSA. V was shortened by 5 bases and J by 7 bases, with 21 bases between the two germline ends. CDR3 DNA: TGTGCCAGCAGCCTACGGGGTTGGGATAATGGGAACACCATATATTTT. It encodes CASSLRGWDNGNTIYF.

This clone was detected only a few times. The V and J genes are TRBV5-4 and TRBJ2-5; D is perhaps TRBD2 (6 bases). CDR3 length: 14 residues. Germline V CDR1 and CDR2: SGHNT, YYREEE (reference sequence). V lost 2 bases to trimming and J lost 3 bases, with 11 bases between them. CDR3 DNA: TGTGCCAGCAGCTTAAGGGCTAGCGAAGAGACCCAGTACTTC. Its protein is CASSLRASEETQYF.

Here the CDR3 reads CASSIVGTGGPNTEAFF. Written as DNA, the CDR3 is TGTGCCAGTAGTATAGTTGGGACAGGGGGCCCGAACACTGAAGCTTTCTTT. The V and J genes are TRBV19 and TRBJ1-1; 12 bases match TRBD1. The germline V gene has CDR1 LNHDA and CDR2 SQIVND (reference sequence). The CDR3 has 17 residues. After removal of 1 base from V and 1 base from J, the junction contained 4 bases not matched to a gene. Looking up the rest from reference TRBV19 and TRBJ1-1 gives the full variable domain: DGGITQSPKYLFRKEGQNVTLSCEQNLNHDAMYWYRQDPGQGLRLIYYSQIVNDFQKGDIAEGYSVSREKKESFPLTVTSAQKNPTAFYLCASSIVGTGGPNTEAFFGQGTRLTVV.

The chain carries TRBV2 and TRBJ1-5; D is ambiguous. The CDR3 runs to 16 residues. Per germline, CDR1 SNHLY and CDR2 FYNNEI. Between the trimmed V and J ends, which lost 3 bases and 0 bases, there was a span of 12 bases. CDR3 sequence: CASSETSRHSNQPQHF. CDR3 sequence (DNA): TGTGCCAGCAGTGAGACTTCGCGCCATAGCAATCAGCCCCAGCATTTT.

The rearrangement links TRBV28 to TRBJ2-3; maybe TRBD2 (5 bases). The germline CDR1 and CDR2 sequences are MDHEN and SYDVKM. V was cut by 3 bases and J by 11 bases, with 15 bases left in between. This CDR3 comprises 13 residues. CDR3 sequence: CASSLVSRVVQYF. CDR3 sequence (DNA): TGTGCCAGCAGTTTGGTTTCGAGGGTCGTGCAGTATTTT.

The genes are TRBV7-9 and TRBJ1-1; TRBD1 is a possible D gene (5 bases). CDR1 SEHNR and CDR2 FQNEAQ come from the germline V gene (reference sequence). This CDR3 is 13 amino acids long. The V end was cut by 9 bases, the J end by 1 base, with 12 bases between. The CDR3 DNA is TGTGCCAGTCAGGTGGGGGGGAACACTGAAGCTTTCTTT. Residues: CASQVGGNTEAFF.

The chain links TRBV6-5 to TRBJ2-5; 8 positions match TRBD1. Germline CDR1 reads MNHEY; CDR2 reads SVGAGI. Losses at the gene ends were 2 bases for V and 4 bases for J; bases not matched to a gene: 3. The CDR3 consists of 14 residues. CDR3 bases: TGTGCCAGCAGTTACCGGGACAGGCGAGAGACCCAGTACTTC. Amino acids: CASSYRDRRETQYF.